This T cell receptor (beta chain) was captured in a study of OX40 agonist ivuxolimab in advanced cancers. Study summary: Ivuxolimab, which is an agonistic anti-OX40 (CD134) antibody, was administered to the patients. Dose-escalation patients suffered from hepatocellular carcinoma, melanoma, renal cell or head and neck cancer.

The CDR3 totals 15 residues. Germline V lookup: CDR1 MGHRA, CDR2 YSYEKL. The ends were cut back, 1 base at V and 6 bases at J, with 12 bases in the middle. The study, taken as a whole, reports: Normalized T-cell clonal expansion was also low in some nonresponders. The mean number of expanded clones was higher in CD8+ T cells than in CD4+.

Assay: immunoSEQ multiplex PCR; the TCRdb copy retains only in-frame clones and omits some. In the table there are roughly 49,000 clones, about 76% of which are singletons. As for this clone: Its target is not known.

This sequence joins TRBV4-1 and TRBJ1-4; D is undetermined. This TCR was recovered from an adult with an advanced solid tumor such as melanoma, head and neck, liver or kidney cancer. The specimen was CD4+ or CD8+ T cells sorted from blood, collected in a trial of the OX40 agonist ivuxolimab. CDR3 in DNA: TGCGCCAGCAGCCAAGTAGGACTGACGGATGAAAAACTGTTTTTT. Protein: CASSQVGLTDEKLFF.